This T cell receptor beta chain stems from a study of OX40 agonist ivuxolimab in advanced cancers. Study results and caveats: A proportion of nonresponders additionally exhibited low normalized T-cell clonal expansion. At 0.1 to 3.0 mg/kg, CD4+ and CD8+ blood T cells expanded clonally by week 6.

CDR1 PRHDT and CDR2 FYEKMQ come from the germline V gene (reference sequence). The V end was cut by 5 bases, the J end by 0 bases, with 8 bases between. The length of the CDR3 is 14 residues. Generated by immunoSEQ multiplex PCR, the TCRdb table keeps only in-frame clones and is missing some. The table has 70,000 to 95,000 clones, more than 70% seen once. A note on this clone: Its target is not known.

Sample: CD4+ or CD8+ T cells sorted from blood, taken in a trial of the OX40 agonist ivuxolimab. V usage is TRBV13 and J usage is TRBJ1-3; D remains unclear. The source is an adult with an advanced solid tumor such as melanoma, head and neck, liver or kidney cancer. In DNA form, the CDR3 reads TGTGCCAGCAGCGTAACACACTCTGGAAACACCATATATTTT. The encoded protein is CASSVTHSGNTIYF.